Below are 10 T cell receptor beta chains sequenced from a single sample in a study of blood T cells in healthy people across ages. The authors ran a second PCR of about 6 to 11 cycles using a sample-barcoded 5' primer and a J-beta primer mix. One entry per CDR3 protein, called by TCRdb with MiXCR from the 5' RACE reads. The data show about 800,000 distinct CDR3 sequences, more than 20% seen once. The same specimen was also included in a second study, on T cells of mothers and their children.

The sequenced sample consisted of blood. These receptor sequences come from a boy between 10 and 17 years old in good health.

In its sample, this clonotype was seen a few times. The CDR3 region is CASSAGGGSTDTQYF. The CDR3, as DNA: TGTGCCAGCAGCGCGGGGGGCGGGAGCACAGATACGCAGTATTTT. The V and J genes are TRBV7-3 and TRBJ2-3; 8 bases are a match to TRBD2. Germline lookup yields CDR1 SGHTA and CDR2 FQGTGA. This CDR3 region has 15 residues. Trimming cost V 5 bases and J 0 bases; bases outside gene matches: 4.

CDR3 DNA: TGCAGCGTTGCGGTGGAATACGAGCAGTACTTC. It specifies CSVAVEYEQYF. The chain uses TRBV29-1 and TRBJ2-7; no definite D call. Germline V gene sequence: CDR1 SQVTM, CDR2 ANQGSEA. Trimming removed 4 bases at V and 4 bases at J, with 8 bases between. There are 11 residues in the CDR3.

This clonotype was counted only a few times. This sequence joins TRBV4-3 and TRBJ2-3; D call uncertain. Germline lookup yields CDR1 LGHNA and CDR2 YSLEER. Trimming left V 2 bases short and J 2 bases short, with 8 bases between. The CDR3 is 14 residues long. The CDR3 protein is CASSQIGYTDTQYF. The CDR3 DNA reads as TGCGCCAGCAGCCAAATAGGGTACACAGATACGCAGTATTTT.

The CDR3 sequence is CSSRDGSTDTQYF. CDR3 DNA sequence: TGCAGCTCCAGAGACGGTAGCACAGATACGCAGTATTTT. The rearrangement links TRBV29-1 to TRBJ2-3; no definite D call. V lost 8 bases, J lost 0 bases, and 12 bases lay in between. CDR3 length: 13 amino acids. The V gene's germline CDR1 is SQVTM and CDR2 ANQGSEA.

The sample holds a few counts of this clonotype. The chain links TRBV5-1 to TRBJ1-4; 9 positions agree with TRBD1. CDR3 length: 18 residues. Losses at the gene ends were 5 bases for V and 4 bases for J; bases not matched to a gene: 15. In germline, CDR1 is SGHRS, CDR2 YFSETQ. The CDR3 reads CASRPGTGGTIGNEKLFF. In DNA form, the CDR3 reads TGCGCCAGCAGACCGGGAACAGGGGGCACAATCGGTAATGAAAAACTGTTTTTT.

Concerning this clonotype: A junction boundary mismatches the germline segment, possibly from a read error. This chain uses TRBV29-1 with TRBJ1-4, with D uncertain. The germline CDR1 and CDR2 sequences are SQVTM and ANQGSEA. CDR3 length: 11 residues. The CDR3 loop reads CSVDDIGKVFF. The CDR3 nucleotides are TGCAGCGTTGACGACATAGGAAAAGTGTTTTTT.

The chain's CDR3 is CSVDARIVPGPRLTEAFF. CDR3 bases: TGCAGCGTTGATGCCAGAATCGTACCGGGACCCCGGCTCACTGAAGCTTTCTTT. The genes are TRBV29-1 and TRBJ1-1, with D possibly matching TRBD1 (5 bases). This CDR3 has 18 residues. CDR1 SQVTM and CDR2 ANQGSEA come from the germline V gene. Trimming removed 3 bases at V and 4 bases at J, with 27 bases between.

In DNA, the CDR3 is TGTGCCACCAGCAGAGATCCGGGACAGGGGGCCACAGATACGCAGTATTTT. It is translated as CATSRDPGQGATDTQYF. The chain uses TRBV15 and TRBJ2-3; 12 bases fit TRBD1. The V gene's germline CDR1 is LNHNV and CDR2 YYDKDF (reference sequence). V dropped 0 bases and J dropped 2; count of bases not matched to a gene: 3. The CDR3 spans 17 residues.

This chain joins TRBV7-2 and TRBJ2-6; D is possibly TRBD2 (5 bases). Germline V gene data show CDR1 as SGHTA and CDR2 as FQGNSA. Trimming removed 10 bases at V and 1 base at J, with 8 bases between. This CDR3 spans 13 amino acids. CDR3 loop: CTIRESGANVLTF. CDR3 DNA: TGTACCATTAGGGAGTCTGGGGCCAACGTCCTGACTTTC.

The chain combines TRBV6-1 with TRBJ1-2, with 12 positions matching TRBD1. CDR1 and CDR2 from the germline V gene are MNHNS and SASEGT. The CDR3 is made up of 18 amino acids. J was trimmed by 2 bases and V by 7 bases; bases with no gene match: 14. CDR3 loop: CASNPSLGQGATNYGYTF. In DNA form, the CDR3 reads TGTGCCAGCAACCCGAGCCTGGGACAGGGGGCTACGAACTATGGCTACACCTTC.